Listed here are 20 T cell receptor beta chains from one sample, sequenced in a study of blood T cell repertoires in COVID-19. TCRdb's copy holds only in-frame clones and misses some; the assay was immunoSEQ multiplex PCR. The sample records 55,000 to 70,000 clones, roughly 85% being singletons. Sequenced input: peripheral blood. The receptors originated from a woman aged 55-69 years with COVID-19, enrolled during active disease.

The genes are TRBV7-2 and TRBJ1-3, with 8 bases identical to TRBD1. The length of the CDR3 is 16 residues. Per germline, CDR1 SGHTA and CDR2 FQGNSA. V dropped 1 base and J dropped 9; count of bases not matched to a gene: 11. The CDR3 is CASSLVVRGPLGTIYF. DNA of the CDR3: TGTGCCAGCAGCTTAGTCGTCAGGGGGCCCCTGGGCACCATATATTTT.

V and J are TRBV19 and TRBJ2-2, with 11 bases fitting TRBD2. This CDR3 is 16 amino acids long. Germline assignment: CDR1 LNHDA and CDR2 SQIVND (reference sequence). Trimming removed 3 bases from V and 7 bases from J; junction bases left unmatched: 7. The CDR3 coding sequence is TGTGCCAGTAGTATCTATAGCGGGGGGGCCGGCGGGGAGCTGTTTTTT. Protein product: CASSIYSGGAGGELFF. Full variable domain (outside the CDR3, taken from reference TRBV19 and TRBJ2-2): DGGITQSPKYLFRKEGQNVTLSCEQNLNHDAMYWYRQDPGQGLRLIYYSQIVNDFQKGDIAEGYSVSREKKESFPLTVTSAQKNPTAFYLCASSIYSGGAGGELFFGEGSRLTVL.

The chain uses TRBV10-3 and TRBJ1-5, with D maybe TRBD1 (5 bases). Germline-derived CDR1 and CDR2 are ENHRY and SYGVKD. The V end lost 5 bases, the J end lost 4 bases, and 9 bases lay between the germline ends. The CDR3 totals 13 residues. The CDR3 bases are TGTGCCATCAGTTCGGAGGGGAATCAGCCCCAGCATTTT. This codes for CAISSEGNQPQHF.

V usage is TRBV6-6 and J usage is TRBJ2-5; D gene ambiguous. Germline V lookup: CDR1 MNHNY, CDR2 SVGAGI (reference sequence). V shed 7 bases and J shed 4 bases, with 7 bases lying between them. This CDR3 comprises 11 residues. CDR3 coding DNA: TGTGCCAGCATCCGAGGAGAGACCCAGTACTTC. This encodes CASIRGETQYF.

This clone was counted only a few times. The V and J genes are TRBV19 and TRBJ1-2; a possible D gene is TRBD1 (6 bases). The germline gives CDR1 LNHDA, CDR2 SQIVND (reference sequence). The CDR3 extends over 12 amino acids. V lost 3 bases, J lost 7 bases, and 9 bases lay in between. In DNA form, the CDR3 reads TGTGCCAGTAGTATCCGCAGGGGTGGCTACACCTTC. It translates to CASSIRRGGYTF.

This clone has a handful of counts. The chain recombines TRBV6-6 with TRBJ1-2, with 9 nucleotides matching TRBD1. The CDR3 totals 15 residues. Germline V gene data show CDR1 as MNHNY and CDR2 as SVGAGI (reference sequence). J lost 7 bases, V lost 2 bases, and 8 bases had no gene match. The CDR3, as DNA: TGTGCCAGCAGTTACCTCATACAGGGGGCGGGTGGCTACACCTTC. Translation: CASSYLIQGAGGYTF.

The J gene is TRBJ1-2, the V gene TRBV19, with 7 bases fitting TRBD1. With V trimmed by 4 bases and J by 3 bases, 17 bases remained unmatched. This CDR3 spans 18 amino acids. Germline V gives CDR1 LNHDA, CDR2 SQIVND (reference sequence). CDR3 nucleotide sequence: TGTGCCAGTAGTACCCTAAATAGGACAGGACTTACAGACTATGGCTACACCTTC. Translation: CASSTLNRTGLTDYGYTF.

The rearrangement uses TRBV5-4 and TRBJ1-2; tentative D call: TRBD1 (6 bases). This CDR3 spans 13 amino acids. V gave up 4 bases and J gave up 7 bases, with 14 bases separating them. CDR1 SGHNT and CDR2 YYREEE come from the germline V gene (reference sequence). As DNA, the CDR3 is TGTGCCAGCAGCCTCCGTATGGACAGTGGCTACACCTTC. Translated: CASSLRMDSGYTF.

This clone has a handful of counts. J is TRBJ2-7 and V is TRBV29-1, with TRBD1 matching over 7 bases. The CDR3 loop spans 13 amino acids. The V and J ends lost 4 bases and 4 bases, in that order; junction bases with no gene match: 7. CDR1 is SQVTM, CDR2 ANQGSEA, per germline. CDR3 nucleotides: TGCAGCGTTGTACAGGGGCCCAAGTACGAGCAGTACTTC. Translating gives CSVVQGPKYEQYF.

This chain connects TRBV10-2 to TRBJ2-5, with D perhaps matching TRBD2 (5 bases). V was shortened by 4 bases and J by 5 bases, with 8 bases between the two germline ends. The CDR3 loop spans 12 amino acids. CDR1 is WSHSY, CDR2 SAAADI, per germline. CDR3 DNA sequence: TGCGCCAGCAGTGCGTGGAGGGAGACCCAGTACTTC. Its translation: CASSAWRETQYF.

This clone has a single count. The V gene is TRBV30, the J gene TRBJ2-6; D gene uncertain. The CDR3 totals 15 residues. Trimming shortened V by 4 bases and J by 0 bases, and 10 bases separated the two germline ends. CDR1 and CDR2 (germline): GTSNPN, SVGIG (reference sequence). The CDR3 region is CAWNPGSSGANVLTF. For the CDR3, the DNA is TGTGCCTGGAATCCAGGCTCCTCTGGGGCCAACGTCCTGACTTTC.

This clone was picked up one time. The genes are TRBV7-8 and TRBJ1-4, with a possible D match to TRBD1 (5 bases). The V end lost 2 bases, the J end lost 0 bases, and 7 bases lay between the germline ends. Germline values: CDR1 SGHVS, CDR2 FQNEAQ. This CDR3 region has 15 residues. Written as DNA, the CDR3 is TGTGCCAGCAGCTTAAGGGGTGCAACTAATGAAAAACTGTTTTTT. Translated: CASSLRGATNEKLFF.

The chain combines TRBV19 with TRBJ1-5, with TRBD1 identical over 8 bases. V was clipped by 7 bases and J by 4 bases; unmatched bases: 6. Germline loops: CDR1 LNHDA, CDR2 SQIVND (reference sequence). The CDR3 is 14 residues long. Here the CDR3 DNA reads TGTGCCAGTACCGGGACAGGCCTTAATCAGCCCCAGCATTTT. Protein: CASTGTGLNQPQHF.

The V and J genes are TRBV11-1 and TRBJ1-1; D is uncertain. The V and J ends lost 2 bases and 0 bases respectively, with 7 bases between them. CDR3 size: 14 residues. Per the germline V gene, CDR1 is SGHAT and CDR2 is FQDESV (reference sequence). CDR3 protein: CASSLSQLNTEAFF. CDR3 in DNA: TGTGCCAGCAGCTTATCACAGCTGAACACTGAAGCTTTCTTT.

The V and J genes are TRBV6-5 and TRBJ2-7; a weak D match, TRBD2 (6 bases). The germline V and J ends were trimmed by 6 bases and 1 base, with 13 bases remaining between them. The CDR3 sequence is 14 residues long. Germline V gives CDR1 MNHEY, CDR2 SVGAGI. As DNA, the CDR3 is TGTGCCAGCAGGACGGGACTCTCTTCCTACGAGCAGTACTTC. It encodes CASRTGLSSYEQYF.

The rearrangement uses TRBV9 and TRBJ1-3; maybe TRBD1 (6 bases). The V end was cut by 3 bases, the J end by 0 bases, with 10 bases between. CDR3 length: 15 amino acids. CDR1 is SGDLS and CDR2 is YYNGEE in the germline V gene. As DNA, the CDR3 is TGTGCCAGCAGCGAAGGGGGGGTCTCTGGAAACACCATATATTTT. Amino acid sequence: CASSEGGVSGNTIYF.

The gene calls are TRBV6-2 or TRBV6-3 and TRBJ1-5, with D possibly matching TRBD1 (6 bases). The CDR3 consists of 13 residues. V dropped 3 bases and J dropped 7 bases, with 10 bases sitting between them. Germline-derived CDR1 and CDR2 are MNHEY and SVGEGT. CDR3 amino acids: CASSYWGGQPQHF. DNA of the CDR3: TGTGCCAGCAGTTATTGGGGGGGCCAGCCCCAGCATTTT.

The chain employs TRBV5-4 and TRBJ2-2; 11 bases line up with TRBD2. Losses at the gene ends were 4 bases for V and 0 bases for J; bases not matched to a gene: 5. The CDR3 length is 17 residues. In germline, CDR1 is SGHNT, CDR2 YYREEE (reference sequence). The CDR3 nucleotides read TGTGCCAGCAGCCCGGTGGGACTAGCGGCGAACACCGGGGAGCTGTTTTTT. Its protein is CASSPVGLAANTGELFF. Together with reference TRBV5-4 and TRBJ2-2, the CDR3 gives the full variable domain: ETGVTQSPTHLIKTRGQQVTLRCSSQSGHNTVSWYQQALGQGPQFIFQYYREEENGRGNFPPRFSGLQFPNYSSELNVNALELDDSALYLCASSPVGLAANTGELFFGEGSRLTVL.

V gene TRBV10-3 combines with J gene TRBJ2-3; D is perhaps TRBD1 (5 bases). CDR1 is ENHRY and CDR2 is SYGVKD in the germline V gene. The CDR3 consists of 12 residues. V was trimmed by 11 bases and J by 4 bases, leaving 13 bases between them. The CDR3 spells CAVRPGSDTQYF. The CDR3 DNA follows: TGTGCCGTCCGCCCAGGGTCAGATACGCAGTATTTT.

The genes are TRBV6-5 and TRBJ2-5, with D possibly being TRBD1 (5 bases). Per the germline V gene, CDR1 is MNHEY and CDR2 is SVGAGI. CDR3 length: 13 amino acids. Trimming cost V 7 bases and J 0 bases, with 9 bases left between them. The CDR3 DNA follows: TGTGCCAGCACCGGACATGACCAAGAGACCCAGTACTTC. Amino acids: CASTGHDQETQYF.